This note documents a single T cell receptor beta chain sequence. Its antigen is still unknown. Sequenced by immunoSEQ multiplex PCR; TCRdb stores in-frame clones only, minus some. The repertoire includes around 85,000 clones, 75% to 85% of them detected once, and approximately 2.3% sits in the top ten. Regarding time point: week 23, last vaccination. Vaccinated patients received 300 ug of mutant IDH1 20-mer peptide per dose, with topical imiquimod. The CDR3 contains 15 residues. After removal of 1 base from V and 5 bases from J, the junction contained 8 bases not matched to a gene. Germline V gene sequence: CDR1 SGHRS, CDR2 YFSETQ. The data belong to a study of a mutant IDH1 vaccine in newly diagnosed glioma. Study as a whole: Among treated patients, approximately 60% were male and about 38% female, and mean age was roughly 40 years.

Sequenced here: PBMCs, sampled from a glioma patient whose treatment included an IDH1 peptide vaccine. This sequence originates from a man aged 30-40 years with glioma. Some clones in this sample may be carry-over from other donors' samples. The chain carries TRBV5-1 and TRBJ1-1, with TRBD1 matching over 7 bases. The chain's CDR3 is CASSLSAGGKTEAFF. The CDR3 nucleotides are TGCGCCAGCAGCTTGTCCGCAGGGGGTAAGACTGAAGCTTTCTTT.